This is a list of T cell receptor beta chains from one sample in a study of identical twins. Each CDR3 protein gets one entry after TCRdb re-called the 5' RACE reads with MiXCR. The sample records some 1,700,000 distinct CDR3 sequences, 32% being singletons. Input material: cord blood. The receptors stem from a newborn girl in good health. Each CDR3 is given with its conserved first and last residue.

v_call	j_call	cdr3_aa
TRBV28	TRBJ1-5	CASSPPSLMRTIYNQPQNF
TRBV29-1	TRBJ1-2	CGVGTGGFGYGYTF
TRBV10-2	TRBJ2-1	CASSEPERGGYNEQFF
TRBV6-5	TRBJ2-7	CASSYGSGRTYEQYF
TRBV20-1	TRBJ1-5	CSARTGLNQPQHF
TRBV10-2	TRBJ2-1	CASREDPYNEQFF
TRBV29-1	TRBJ1-2	CSVEVPREGYGYTF
TRBV28	TRBJ1-1	CASSPTGTGAFF
TRBV29-1	TRBJ2-2	CSVQTSGRNTGELFF
TRBV5-1	TRBJ1-1	CASSLSGFGAEAFF
TRBV7-2	TRBJ2-3	CASSLSPGTADTQYF
TRBV20-1	TRBJ1-1	CSASFRGDTEAFF
TRBV6-4	TRBJ1-5	CARWGKQPQHF
TRBV25-1	TRBJ2-1	CASRLSGSQNNEQFF
TRBV28	TRBJ1-1	CASSPHTRPAGGAFF
TRBV6-6	-	CASSYPLETQYF
TRBV2	TRBJ2-3	CASSEGPTDTQYF
TRBV28	TRBJ2-1	CASRLVGREQFF
TRBV20-1	TRBJ2-7	CSAYQGSYEQYF
TRBV28	TRBJ2-6	CASSFPIQGARTGANVLTF
TRBV9	TRBJ1-2	CASSVSLSSGYGYTF
TRBV9	TRBJ2-1	CASSVDSRRGLAHYNEQFF
TRBV10-3	TRBJ2-3	CAIASGSSTDTQYF
TRBV20-1	TRBJ2-7	CSAMDRGWSYEQYF
TRBV10-3	TRBJ2-1	CAISSRTSGHTLNEQFF
TRBV24-1	TRBJ2-5	CATSDFGVETQYF
TRBV20-1	TRBJ2-5	CSASSGGFQETQYF
TRBV15	TRBJ1-4	CATSSHANEKLFF
TRBV5-1	TRBJ1-4	CASSNAQGELEKLFF
TRBV6-2/TRBV6-3	TRBJ2-7	CASSYVGLTYEQYF
TRBV6-6	TRBJ2-5	CASSYGQGERETQYF
TRBV2	-	CASSVQRGQETQFF
TRBV6-1	TRBJ2-3	CASTLGLAATDTQYF
TRBV29-1	TRBJ2-3	CSVADGDTQYF
TRBV10-3	TRBJ2-5	CAIGSGGVETQYF
TRBV5-1	TRBJ2-1	CASGVLSPNEQFF
TRBV9	TRBJ2-2	CASSVALGTGELFF
TRBV7-9	TRBJ2-7	CASSSLPPGQSRNEQYF
TRBV6-2/TRBV6-3	TRBJ2-7	CASSYSRQGRYEQYF
TRBV12-3/TRBV12-4	TRBJ2-7	CASSLFRTPSSYEQYF
TRBV28	TRBJ1-6	CASASGSLSPLHF
TRBV3-1	TRBJ2-5	CASSQMIRLAGGEQYF
TRBV20-1	TRBJ2-5	CSALWTSEETQYF
TRBV20-1	TRBJ2-1	CSAGISGSNNEQFF
TRBV14	TRBJ1-1	CASSRDDYGTEAFF
TRBV12-3/TRBV12-4	TRBJ1-4	CASSFRHGGPSDEKLFF
TRBV6-1	TRBJ1-1	CASSEGGTGEAFF
TRBV11-2	TRBJ2-2	CASSPLKQRTGELFF
TRBV5-1	TRBJ2-7	CASSWSSGGSYEQYF
TRBV7-2	TRBJ2-1	CASSLRTSADNEQFF
TRBV5-1	TRBJ2-1	CASSLEGGINEQFF
TRBV21-1	TRBJ2-7	CASSKCEGAYEQYF
TRBV2	TRBJ2-5	CASSEWTPQETQYF
TRBV3-1	TRBJ2-3	CASSSDTGNVDTQYF
TRBV5-1	TRBJ2-5	CASSLRDRVSETQYF
TRBV20-1	TRBJ2-1	CSARRGQGPYNEQFF
TRBV29-1	TRBJ2-7	CSVEGPIYEQYF
TRBV28	TRBJ2-3	CASSFPQGTDTQYF